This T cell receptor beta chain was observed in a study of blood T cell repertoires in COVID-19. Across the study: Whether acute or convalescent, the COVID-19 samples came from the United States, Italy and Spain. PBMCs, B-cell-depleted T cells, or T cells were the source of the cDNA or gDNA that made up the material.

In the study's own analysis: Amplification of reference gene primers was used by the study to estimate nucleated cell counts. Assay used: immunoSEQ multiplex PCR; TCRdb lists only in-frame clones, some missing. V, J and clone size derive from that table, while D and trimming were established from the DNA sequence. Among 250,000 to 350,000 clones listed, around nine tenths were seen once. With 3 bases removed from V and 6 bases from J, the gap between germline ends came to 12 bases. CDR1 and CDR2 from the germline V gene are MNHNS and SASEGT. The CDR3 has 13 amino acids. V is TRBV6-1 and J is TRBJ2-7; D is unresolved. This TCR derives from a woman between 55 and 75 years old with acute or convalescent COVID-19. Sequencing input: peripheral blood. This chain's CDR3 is CASSEGPGGEQYF. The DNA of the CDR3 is TGTGCCAGCAGTGAGGGTCCGGGTGGCGAGCAGTACTTC.